This TCR beta chain was documented in a study of T cells in women clearing cervical HPV infection. Points from the study as a whole: Repertoire richness, not evenness, was significantly elevated in CIN3+ cases versus controls.

Sequencing was performed with immunoSEQ multiplex PCR; in TCRdb, only in-frame clones are kept and a portion is missing. Its listing shows around 39,000 clones. The ends lost 7 bases at V and 6 bases at J; junction bases unmatched: 11. In germline, CDR1 is MDHEN, CDR2 SYDVKM. This CDR3 is 16 amino acids long. On this clone: What it recognizes is unknown. Read data end 3 residues before the CDR3 end; the end is taken from the germline J gene.

Dot-blot hybridization genotyped cervical HPV amplified with MY09/MY11 PCR. Material: blood buffy coat. The genes are TRBV28 and TRBJ2-2; TRBD2 aligns across 10 bases. This receptor was obtained from a woman aged 18-69 years with a cervical HPV16 infection that either progressed to CIN3+ or cleared (not recorded which). Incomplete CDR3 DNA: TGTGCCAGCACCCAAGCGGGGGGGCAGGGATCCGGGGAG. Protein product: CASTQAGGQGSGE. The CDR3 in full is CASTQAGGQGSGELFF.